One T cell receptor (beta chain) is described in this entry. Germline lookup yields CDR1 SGHRS and CDR2 YFSETQ. The length of the CDR3 is 15 residues. Trimming took off 7 bases at V and 5 bases at J, with 21 bases between the two ends. The source of the sample is a study of blood T cell repertoires in COVID-19. Across the whole study: Donors in the United States, Italy and Spain gave samples during acute or convalescent COVID-19. Sources were T cells, B-cell-depleted T cells, or PBMCs; the material itself was cDNA or gDNA.

Per the original methods: Using reference gene primer amplification, nucleated cell counts were estimated. Profiling relied on immunoSEQ multiplex PCR, and the TCRdb table lists in-frame clones only, not all of them. The DNA was the basis for D and trimming; V, J and clone size are from that table. The sample carries about 220,000 clones, about 82% recorded once. During active infection, Seattle patients enrolled and were then monitored through disease. Input material: peripheral blood. This chain links TRBV5-1 with TRBJ1-2, with a possible D match to TRBD1 (6 bases). This clonotype was sampled from a woman aged 70-85 years with COVID-19, enrolled during active disease. CDR3 coding DNA: TGCGCCAGCGGGTCGGGGGGCGCGAGTTTTTATGGCTACACCTTC. Encoded protein: CASGSGGASFYGYTF.